The present T cell receptor (beta chain) was sequenced within a study of CD8 T cells in ankylosing spondylitis. A quantitative 5'-RACE method, one with molecular barcodes, was used to make TCR beta libraries. A single record per CDR3 protein comes from TCRdb applying MiXCR to the 5' RACE reads. The sample contains 100,000 or so distinct CDR3 sequences, roughly 10% of which appear only once. The CDR3 loop spans 10 amino acids. Trimming stripped 3 bases from V and 11 bases from J, with 10 bases between. Germline assignment: CDR1 DFQATT and CDR2 SNEGSKA (reference sequence). Study-wide results and caveats: For ankylosing spondylitis blood, a TCR beta motif of 7 or 8 highly homologous variants appeared characteristic. As reported, disease-linked clones showed significant enrichment in matched ankylosing spondylitis synovial fluid. CD8+ by phenotype, disease-linked clones were relatively rare in peripheral blood.

As regards this clonotype: The antigen remains unidentified.

This rearrangement joins TRBV20-1 to TRBJ1-1; no reliable D call. This clonotype was obtained from a male donor with ankylosing spondylitis. Specimen: blood, either unsorted or a sorted T cell fraction (not recorded which). The CDR3 sequence is CSASRQNAFF. The CDR3 bases are TGCAGTGCTAGTCGACAAAACGCTTTCTTT.